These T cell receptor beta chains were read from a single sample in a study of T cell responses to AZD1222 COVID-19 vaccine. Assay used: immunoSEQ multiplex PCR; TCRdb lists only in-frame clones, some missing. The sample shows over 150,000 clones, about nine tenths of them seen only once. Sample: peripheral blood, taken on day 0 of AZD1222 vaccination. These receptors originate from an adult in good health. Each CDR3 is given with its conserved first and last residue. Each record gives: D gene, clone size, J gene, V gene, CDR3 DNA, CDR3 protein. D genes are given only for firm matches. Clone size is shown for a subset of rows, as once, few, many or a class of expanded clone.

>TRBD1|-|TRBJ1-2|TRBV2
TGTGCCAGCAGTGAAGCGGGATCAGGGGGTCATGGCTACACCTTC
CASSEAGSGGHGYTF
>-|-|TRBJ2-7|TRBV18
TGTGCCAGCTCCCAACCGGACAGCTACGAGCAGTACTTC
CASSQPDSYEQYF
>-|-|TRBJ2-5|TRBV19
TGTGCATTACCGGATAGTCGGGAGACCCAGTACTTC
CALPDSRETQYF
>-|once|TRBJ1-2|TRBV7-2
TGTGCCAGCAGCTTAGTTGTGGTCGACTACACCTTC
CASSLVVVDYTF
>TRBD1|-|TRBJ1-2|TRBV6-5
TGTGCCAGCAGCGAGGGGGGAGGGGGCGTCTATGGCTACACCTTC
CASSEGGGGVYGYTF
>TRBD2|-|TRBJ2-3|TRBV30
TGTGCCTGGAGTGTAAAGCTAGCGGGAGCCGGCACAGATACGCAGTATTTT
CAWSVKLAGAGTDTQYF
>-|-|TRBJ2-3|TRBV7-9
TGTGCCAGCAGCTTAGTCCGTAGCTACACAGATACGCAGTATTTT
CASSLVRSYTDTQYF
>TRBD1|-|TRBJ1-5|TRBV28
TGTGCCAGCAGTTATCCGGGACAGAACAATCAGCCCCAGCATTTT
CASSYPGQNNQPQHF
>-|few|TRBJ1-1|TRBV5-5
TGTGCCAGCAGCTTAACGGAACGGCTTAGGAGCACTGAAGCTTTCTTT
CASSLTERLRSTEAFF
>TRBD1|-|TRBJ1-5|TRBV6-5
TGTGCCAGCAGTTACACACAGGGGGGGAATCAGCCCCAGCATTTT
CASSYTQGGNQPQHF
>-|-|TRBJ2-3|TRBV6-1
TGTGCCAGCAGTGAATTGGTGTGGGGTGGGGATACGCAGTATTTT
CASSELVWGGDTQYF
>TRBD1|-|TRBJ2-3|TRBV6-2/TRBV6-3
TGTGCCAGCAGTCAAAGGACAGGGTTTACAGATACGCAGTATTTT
CASSQRTGFTDTQYF
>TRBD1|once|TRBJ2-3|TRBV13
TGTGCCAGCAGACCTCGACAGGGGATTGTGGATACGCAGTATTTT
CASRPRQGIVDTQYF
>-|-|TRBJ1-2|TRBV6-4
TGTGCCAGCAAACCCGACAGAAACAGCTATGGCTACACCTTC
CASKPDRNSYGYTF
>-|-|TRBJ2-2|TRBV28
TGTGCCAGCAGTTCCCCATCGAGTCGGTACACCGGGGAGCTGTTTTTT
CASSSPSSRYTGELFF
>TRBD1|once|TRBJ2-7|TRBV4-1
TGCGCCAGCAGCCCGGGACAGGGACTCTACGAGCAGTACTTC
CASSPGQGLYEQYF
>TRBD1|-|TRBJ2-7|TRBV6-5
TGTGCCAGCTGCCCTTGGACAGGGGGTAACTACGAGCAGTACTTC
CASCPWTGGNYEQYF
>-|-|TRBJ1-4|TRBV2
TGTGCCAGCAGGCCAGGGGAAACTAATGAAAAACTGTTTTTT
CASRPGETNEKLFF
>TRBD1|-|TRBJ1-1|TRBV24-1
TGTGCCACGATGCCAAACAGGGGATCTCCCACTGAAGCTTTCTTT
CATMPNRGSPTEAFF
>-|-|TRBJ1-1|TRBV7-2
TGTGCCAGCAGCTTCGGACCAAACACTGAAGCTTTCTTT
CASSFGPNTEAFF
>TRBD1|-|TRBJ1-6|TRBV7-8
TGTGCCAGCAATAGAGACAGGGGAAATTCACCCCTCCACTTT
CASNRDRGNSPLHF
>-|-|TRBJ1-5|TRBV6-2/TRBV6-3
TGTGCCAGCAGTTACTCGGCAAATCAGCCCCAGCATTTT
CASSYSANQPQHF
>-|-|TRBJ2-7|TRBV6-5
TGTGCCAGCAGTTACTCGTCGCCCGACGGAGCCTACGAGCAGTACTTC
CASSYSSPDGAYEQYF
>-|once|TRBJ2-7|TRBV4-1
TGCGCCAGCAGCCACCCCATCGACCTGTTGTACTTC
CASSHPIDLLYF
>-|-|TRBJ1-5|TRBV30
TGTGCCTGGAGTAGGGGCCTTGGTCAGCCCCAGCATTTT
CAWSRGLGQPQHF